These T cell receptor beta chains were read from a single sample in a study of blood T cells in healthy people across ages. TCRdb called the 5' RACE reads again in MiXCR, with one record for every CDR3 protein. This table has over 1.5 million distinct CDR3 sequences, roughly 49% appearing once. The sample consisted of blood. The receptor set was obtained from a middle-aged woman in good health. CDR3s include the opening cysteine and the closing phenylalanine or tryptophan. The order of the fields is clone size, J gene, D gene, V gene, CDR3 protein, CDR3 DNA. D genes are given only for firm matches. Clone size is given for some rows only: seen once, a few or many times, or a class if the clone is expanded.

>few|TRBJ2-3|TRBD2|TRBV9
CASSHPSRGAGGADTQYF
TGTGCCAGCAGCCATCCTTCAAGAGGAGCGGGGGGAGCAGATACGCAGTATTTT
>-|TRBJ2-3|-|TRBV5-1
CASSLGQVYTDTQYF
TGCGCCAGCAGCTTGGGGCAGGTGTACACAGATACGCAGTATTTT
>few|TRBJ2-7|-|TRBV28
CACTGSGSSYEQYF
TGTGCCTGCACGGGTAGCGGCAGCTCCTACGAGCAGTACTTC
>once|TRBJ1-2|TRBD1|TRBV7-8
CASSVFGQGFYGYTF
TGTGCCAGCAGCGTATTCGGACAGGGGTTCTATGGCTACACCTTC
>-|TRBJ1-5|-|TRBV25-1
CASSDGGSQPQHF
TGTGCCAGCAGTGATGGGGGATCTCAGCCCCAGCATTTT
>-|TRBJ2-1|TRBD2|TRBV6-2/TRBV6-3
CASRFPTQTGTIYNEQFF
TGTGCCAGCAGATTCCCAACACAAACCGGGACTATCTACAATGAGCAGTTCTTC
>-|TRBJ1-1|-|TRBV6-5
CASSAARGRRTEAFF
TGTGCCAGCAGTGCCGCCCGGGGGCGTCGAACTGAAGCTTTCTTT
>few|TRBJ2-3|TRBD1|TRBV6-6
CASSITGTGASTDTQYF
TGTGCCAGCAGTATAACCGGGACAGGGGCAAGCACAGATACGCAGTATTTT
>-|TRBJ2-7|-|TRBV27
CASSFRDGAFYEQYF
TGTGCCAGCAGTTTCCGGGACGGCGCTTTCTACGAGCAGTACTTC
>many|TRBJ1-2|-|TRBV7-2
CASSLVGGSQRNYGYTF
TGTGCCAGCAGCTTAGTCGGGGGCAGCCAAAGAAACTATGGCTACACCTTC
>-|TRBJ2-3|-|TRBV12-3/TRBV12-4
CASRLKGDKQYF
TGTGCCAGCAGACTAAAGGGGGATAAGCAGTATTTT
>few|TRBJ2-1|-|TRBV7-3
CASSLYPGQGEQFF
TGTGCCAGCAGCTTATACCCAGGCCAGGGTGAGCAGTTCTTC
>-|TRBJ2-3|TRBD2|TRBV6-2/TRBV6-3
CASSYRLAGTTSTDTQYF
TGTGCCAGCAGTTACCGGCTAGCGGGCACGACTAGCACAGATACGCAGTATTTT
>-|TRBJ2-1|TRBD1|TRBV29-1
CSVEGSQGAYNEQFF
TGCAGCGTTGAAGGCTCCCAGGGGGCCTACAATGAGCAGTTCTTC
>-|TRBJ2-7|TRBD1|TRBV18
CASTLDFQGAYEQYF
TGTGCCAGCACTCTCGATTTCCAGGGGGCCTACGAGCAGTACTTC
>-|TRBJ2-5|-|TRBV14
CASSQDTGAQETQYF
TGTGCCAGCAGCCAAGATACGGGGGCACAAGAGACCCAGTACTTC
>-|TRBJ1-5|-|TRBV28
CASTTPGQNILSNQPQHF
TGTGCCAGCACGACCCCCGGACAGAATATTCTTAGCAATCAGCCCCAGCATTTT
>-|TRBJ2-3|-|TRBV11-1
CASSLLTQGSTDTQYF
TGTGCCAGCAGCCTGTTGACACAAGGTAGCACAGATACGCAGTATTTT
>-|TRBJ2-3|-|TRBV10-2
CASNLKIEGPTDTQYF
TGCGCCAGCAACTTAAAGATTGAAGGGCCCACAGATACGCAGTATTTT
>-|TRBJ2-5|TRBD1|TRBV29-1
CSVSKYRGEGQETQYF
TGCAGCGTCTCAAAGTACAGGGGCGAGGGGCAAGAGACCCAGTACTTC
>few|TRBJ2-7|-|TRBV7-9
CASSRGTLTYEQYF
TGTGCCAGCAGCCGAGGGACTTTAACCTACGAGCAGTACTTC
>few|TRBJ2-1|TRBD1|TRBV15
CATSGRQGSIYNEQFF
TGTGCCACCAGCGGTCGACAGGGGTCTATATACAATGAGCAGTTCTTC
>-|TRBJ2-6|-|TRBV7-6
CASSLVGRGRSGANVLTF
TGTGCCAGCAGCTTAGTTGGAAGGGGCCGCTCTGGGGCCAACGTCCTGACTTTC
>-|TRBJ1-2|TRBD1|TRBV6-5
CASSYTPQGSPHYGYTF
TGTGCCAGCAGTTACACCCCACAGGGGAGTCCTCACTATGGCTACACCTTC
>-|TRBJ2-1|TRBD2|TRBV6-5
CASSFSGLAGKSSYNEQFF
TGTGCCAGCAGTTTTTCGGGACTAGCGGGCAAGAGCTCCTACAATGAGCAGTTCTTC
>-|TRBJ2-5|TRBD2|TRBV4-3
CASSQDLRLAETQYF
TGCGCCAGCAGCCAAGATCTACGACTAGCGGAGACCCAGTACTTC
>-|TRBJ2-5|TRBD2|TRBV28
CASRLLLSGGALETQYF
TGTGCCAGCAGACTTCTCCTTAGCGGGGGGGCCTTGGAGACCCAGTACTTC
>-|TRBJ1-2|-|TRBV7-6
CASSFSTVNYGYTF
TGTGCCAGCAGCTTTTCGACAGTTAACTATGGCTACACCTTC
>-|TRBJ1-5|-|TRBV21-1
CASRRRPNQPQHF
TGTGCCAGCCGAAGACGGCCAAATCAGCCCCAGCATTTT
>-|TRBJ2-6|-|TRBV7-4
CTSTPKCGCGANVLTF
TGTACCAGCACCCCAAAATGCGGTTGTGGGGCCAACGTCCTGACTTTC
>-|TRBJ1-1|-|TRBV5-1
CASSLAPNVPGVNTEAFF
TGCGCCAGCAGCTTGGCCCCCAACGTACCGGGGGTGAACACTGAAGCTTTCTTT
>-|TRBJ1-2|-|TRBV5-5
CASSLRDINYSYTF
TGTGCCAGCAGCTTGCGCGACATCAACTATAGCTACACCTTC
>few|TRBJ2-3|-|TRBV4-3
CASSQEITAARLASDTQYF
TGCGCCAGCAGCCAAGAAATTACGGCGGCCCGGCTTGCGTCAGATACGCAGTATTTT
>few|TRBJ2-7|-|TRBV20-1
CSARDLSGHRAGEQYF
TGCAGTGCTAGAGATCTTTCGGGGCACAGGGCAGGCGAGCAGTACTTC
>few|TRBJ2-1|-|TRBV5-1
CASSPDSSNYNEQFF
TGCGCCAGCAGCCCTGACAGCTCGAACTACAATGAGCAGTTCTTC
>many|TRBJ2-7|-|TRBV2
CASEGRLSYEQYF
TGTGCCAGTGAGGGCAGACTCTCCTACGAGCAGTACTTC
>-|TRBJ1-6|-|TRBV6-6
CASTFSSYNSPLHF
TGTGCCAGCACGTTTAGCTCCTATAATTCACCCCTCCACTTT
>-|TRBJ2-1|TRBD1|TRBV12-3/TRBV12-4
CASRSVVGTGFYEQFF
TGTGCCAGCAGGTCGGTTGTGGGGACAGGGTTTTATGAGCAGTTCTTC
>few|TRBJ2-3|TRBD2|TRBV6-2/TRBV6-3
CASQRGGASPGTDTQYF
TGTGCCAGCCAGCGCGGGGGGGCGAGTCCCGGCACAGATACGCAGTATTTT
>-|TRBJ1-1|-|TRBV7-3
CASSSRTLNTEAFF
TGTGCCAGCAGTTCCCGGACTTTGAACACTGAAGCTTTCTTT
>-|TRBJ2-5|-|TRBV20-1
CSARRGSSGGETQYF
TGCAGTGCGAGAAGAGGAAGCTCGGGTGGAGAGACCCAGTACTTC
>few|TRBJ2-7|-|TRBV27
CASSPGRPLSYEQYF
TGTGCCAGCAGTCCCGGGAGACCACTTTCCTACGAGCAGTACTTC